This T cell receptor beta chain was sequenced for a study of circulating CD8 cells and anti-PD-1 response in melanoma. Broader study findings: Only baseline and M1 samples entered the published repertoire comparisons.

Deletions cut 6 bases from V and 0 bases from J, with 15 bases between. Germline V gene lookup returns CDR1 DFQATT and CDR2 SNEGSKA (reference sequence). The CDR3 length is 14 residues. Using 15 ng of total RNA, TCR libraries were made with the QIAseq Immune Repertoire TCR panel. MiXCR, run by TCRdb on the reads, gives a single entry per CDR3 protein. The table records hundreds of distinct CDR3 sequences, more than 7% of them present only once. Sorting of live CD3+CD8+TCRalphabeta+ cells by PD-1 and/or TIGIT gave four subsets. Concerning this clonotype itself: Its antigen is unidentified. This CDR3 is missing its conserved last phenylalanine or tryptophan, likely due to a read error.

The material was CD8+ T cells from PBMCs, obtained at baseline or after one month of anti-PD-1 therapy (not recorded which). The origin of this receptor is a human donor with melanoma. The chain combines TRBV20-1 with TRBJ2-7, with D possibly being TRBD2 (6 bases). The CDR3 spells CSAYPAGYSYEQYL. The CDR3 DNA reads TGCAGTGCCTACCCAGCGGGCTACTCCTACGAGCAGTACCTC.